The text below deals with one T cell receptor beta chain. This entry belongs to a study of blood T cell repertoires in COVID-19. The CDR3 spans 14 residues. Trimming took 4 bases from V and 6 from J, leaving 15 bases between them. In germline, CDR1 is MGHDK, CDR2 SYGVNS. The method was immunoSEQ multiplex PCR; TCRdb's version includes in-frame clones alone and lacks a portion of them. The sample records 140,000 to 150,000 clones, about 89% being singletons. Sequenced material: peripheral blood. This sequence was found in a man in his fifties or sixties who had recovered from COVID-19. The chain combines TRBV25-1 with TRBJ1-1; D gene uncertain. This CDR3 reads CASSANGGWAEAFF. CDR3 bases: TGTGCCAGCAGTGCAAACGGAGGTTGGGCTGAAGCTTTCTTT.